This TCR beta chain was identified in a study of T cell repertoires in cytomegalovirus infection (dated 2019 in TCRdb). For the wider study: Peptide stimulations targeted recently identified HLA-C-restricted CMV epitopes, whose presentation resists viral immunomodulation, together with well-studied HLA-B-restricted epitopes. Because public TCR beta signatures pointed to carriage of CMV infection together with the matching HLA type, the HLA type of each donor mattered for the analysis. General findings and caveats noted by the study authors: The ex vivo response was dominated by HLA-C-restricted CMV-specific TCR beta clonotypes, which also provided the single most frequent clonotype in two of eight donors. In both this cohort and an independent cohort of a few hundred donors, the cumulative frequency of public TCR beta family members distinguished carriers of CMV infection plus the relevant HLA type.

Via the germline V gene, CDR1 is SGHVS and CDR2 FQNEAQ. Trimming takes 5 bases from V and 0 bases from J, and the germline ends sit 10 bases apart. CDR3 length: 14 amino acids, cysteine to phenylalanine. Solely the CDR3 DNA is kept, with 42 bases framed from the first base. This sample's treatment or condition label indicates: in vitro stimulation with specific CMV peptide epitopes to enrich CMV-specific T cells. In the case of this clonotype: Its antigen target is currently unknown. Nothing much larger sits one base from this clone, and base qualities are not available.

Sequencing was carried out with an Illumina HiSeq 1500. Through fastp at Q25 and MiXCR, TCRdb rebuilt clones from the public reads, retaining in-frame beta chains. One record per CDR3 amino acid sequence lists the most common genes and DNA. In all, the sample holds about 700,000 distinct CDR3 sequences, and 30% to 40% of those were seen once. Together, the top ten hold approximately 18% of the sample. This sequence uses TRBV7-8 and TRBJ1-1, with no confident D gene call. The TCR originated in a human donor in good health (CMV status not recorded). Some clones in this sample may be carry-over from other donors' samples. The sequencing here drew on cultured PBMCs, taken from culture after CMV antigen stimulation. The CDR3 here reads CASSRASMNTEAFF. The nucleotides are TGTGCCAGCAGCCGAGCTTCGATGAACACTGAAGCTTTCTTT.